These 9 T cell receptor beta chains share one sample of origin, sequenced in a study of OX40 agonist ivuxolimab in advanced cancers. Library preparation used the immunoSEQ multiplex PCR assay. Entries here come from immuneACCESS through TCRdb and include only in-frame sequences with V and J called. Some clones fail to appear in such tables; in the studies checked, an unresolved V gene covers under half of the shortfall, and the cause of the remainder is unknown. For this sample there are about 45,000 clones; 85% to 95% appear just once. 11% of the sample comes from the top ten. The sequencing here drew on CD4+ or CD8+ T cells sorted from blood, taken in a trial of the OX40 agonist ivuxolimab. These receptors all stem from an adult with an advanced solid tumor such as melanoma, head and neck, liver or kidney cancer.

The CDR3 sequence: CASSQDRGPSQETQYF. In nucleotides, the CDR3 is TGTGCCAGCAGCCAGGACAGGGGGCCTAGTCAAGAGACCCAGTACTTC. This sequence joins TRBV28 and TRBJ2-5; 11 nucleotides align to TRBD1. The CDR3 is made up of 16 amino acids. V shed 6 bases, J shed 2 bases, and the junction held 8 bases outside the gene matches. From germline, CDR1 is MDHEN and CDR2 SYDVKM. Using reference TRBV28 and TRBJ2-5 for the parts outside the CDR3, the full variable domain is DVKVTQSSRYLVKRTGEKVFLECVQDMDHENMFWYRQDPGLGLRLIYFSYDVKMKEKGDIPEGYSVSREKKERFSLILESASTNQTSMYLCASSQDRGPSQETQYFGPGTRLLVL.

This chain links TRBV12-5 with TRBJ2-2; D gene ambiguous. The germline V and J ends were trimmed by 2 bases and 4 bases, with 5 bases remaining between them. There are 13 residues in the CDR3. Germline CDR1 is LGHNT and CDR2 is FRNRAP. CDR3 nucleotide sequence: TGTGCTAGTGGTTTGTGGGGCACCGGGGAGCTGTTTTTT. Its translation is CASGLWGTGELFF.

The CDR3, as DNA: TGTGCCAGAGATATTCGACCCGGGACAGGGGACGGGGAGCTGTTTTTT. Amino acid sequence: CARDIRPGTGDGELFF. The chain is built from TRBV7-9 and TRBJ2-2; 10 bases align to TRBD1. V shed 9 bases and J 7 bases; nucleotides not matched to a gene: 14. This CDR3 comprises 16 residues. CDR1 and CDR2 (germline): SEHNR, FQNEAQ (reference sequence).

The rearrangement links TRBV5-1 to TRBJ2-1; D gene ambiguous. This CDR3 contains 12 residues. Germline CDR1 and CDR2: SGHRS and YFSETQ. The ends were cut back, 6 bases at V and 8 bases at J, with 12 bases in the middle. Here the CDR3 reads CASNENLDEQFF. The CDR3 bases are TGCGCCAGCAATGAAAATCTCGATGAGCAGTTCTTC. Combining the CDR3 with reference TRBV5-1 and TRBJ2-1 gives the whole variable domain KAGVTQTPRYLIKTRGQQVTLSCSPISGHRSVSWYQQTPGQGLQFLFEYFSETQRNKGNFPGRFSGRQFSNSRSEMNVSTLELGDSALYLCASNENLDEQFFGPGTRLTVL.

This rearrangement joins TRBV7-2 to TRBJ1-1; D not resolved. V lost 5 bases and J 11 bases, leaving 18 bases between the germline ends. This CDR3 is built from 13 residues. Germline V gene lookup returns CDR1 SGHTA and CDR2 FQGNSA. The CDR3 DNA sequence: TGTGCCAGCAGCCCCATTAGCGCAGCCGACGCTTTCTTT. Protein sequence: CASSPISAADAFF.

J is TRBJ2-3 and V is TRBV9; TRBD2 might be the D (6 bases). The CDR3 length is 15 residues. V was clipped by 3 bases and J by 0 bases, with 11 bases between them. CDR1 and CDR2 (germline): SGDLS, YYNGEE. The CDR3 nucleotides read TGTGCCAGCAGCGAGGGACTCATTAGCACAGATACGCAGTATTTT. Amino acid sequence: CASSEGLISTDTQYF.

The chain uses TRBV11-2 and TRBJ2-7, with TRBD2 matching over 8 bases. CDR3 size: 14 residues. Looked up from germline, CDR1 is SGHAT and CDR2 is FQNNGV. Trimming at V came to 5 bases and at J to 6 bases, leaving 9 bases not matched to a gene. The CDR3 sequence is CASSLGSGTGEQYF. The DNA of the CDR3 is TGTGCCAGCAGCCTGGGTAGCGGGACGGGCGAGCAGTACTTC.

The chain has TRBV7-2 and TRBJ2-5; 9 nucleotides agree with TRBD1. Losses at the gene ends were 5 bases for V and 2 bases for J; bases not matched to a gene: 9. From germline, CDR1 is SGHTA and CDR2 FQGNSA. The CDR3 has 16 residues. CDR3 in DNA: TGTGCCAGCAGCGTAGGACAGGGGTTAAGGCAAGAGACCCAGTACTTC. The encoded protein is CASSVGQGLRQETQYF.

This chain links TRBV9 with TRBJ1-2; the match to TRBD1 covers 8 bases. CDR3 length: 14 amino acids. Trimming removed 4 bases from V and 4 bases from J; junction bases left unmatched: 6. From germline, CDR1 is SGDLS and CDR2 YYNGEE. Here the CDR3 DNA reads TGTGCCAGCAGCCCGGACAGGGCTTCCTATGGCTACACCTTC. The encoded protein is CASSPDRASYGYTF.